This TCR beta chain was sequenced in a study of T cell responses to AZD1222 COVID-19 vaccine. Study-level points and caveats: Mapped onto spike, vaccine-associated CD4 TCRs spanned it and were dominant at 160-218 and 743-854.

Regarding this clone: Its antigen is as yet unknown.

This table comes from immunoSEQ multiplex PCR, and its TCRdb copy is limited to in-frame clones, with some not included. The sample records about 120,000 clones, approximately 93% being singletons. This CDR3 spans 13 amino acids. The ends lost 6 bases at V and 7 bases at J; junction bases unmatched: 7. The receptor's source is an adult in good health. The chain employs TRBV12-3 or TRBV12-4 and TRBJ1-2, with TRBD1 matching over 8 bases. The sample in question was peripheral blood, obtained on day 0 of AZD1222 vaccination. The CDR3 region has the DNA TGTGCCAGCAGGCCCCAGGGGGCCGGTGGCTACACCTTC. It codes for CASRPQGAGGYTF.